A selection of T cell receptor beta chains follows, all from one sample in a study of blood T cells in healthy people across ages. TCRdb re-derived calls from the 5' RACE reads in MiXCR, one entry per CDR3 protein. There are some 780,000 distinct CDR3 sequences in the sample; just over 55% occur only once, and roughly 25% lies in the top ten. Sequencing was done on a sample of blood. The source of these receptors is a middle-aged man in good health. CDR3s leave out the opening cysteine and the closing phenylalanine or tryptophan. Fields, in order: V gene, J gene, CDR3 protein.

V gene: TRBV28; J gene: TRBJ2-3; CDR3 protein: ASSPPGDSGRVDTQY
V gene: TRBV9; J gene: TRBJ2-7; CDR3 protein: ASSVASGSYEQY
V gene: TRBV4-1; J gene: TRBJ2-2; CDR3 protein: ASSQDVGGEEDSTGELF
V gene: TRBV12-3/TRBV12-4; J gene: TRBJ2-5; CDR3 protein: VSSPGPIQETQY
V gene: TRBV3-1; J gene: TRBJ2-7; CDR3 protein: AGSQDASGEQY
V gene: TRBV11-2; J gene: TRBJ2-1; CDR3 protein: ASSHGTSGEQF
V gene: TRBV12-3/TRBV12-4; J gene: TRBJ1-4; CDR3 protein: ASSLDPEEEKLF
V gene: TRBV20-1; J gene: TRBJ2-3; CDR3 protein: SASDRGYTDTQY
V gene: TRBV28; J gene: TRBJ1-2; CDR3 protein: ASSGTIYGYT
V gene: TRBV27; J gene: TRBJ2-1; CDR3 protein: ASSSPRGQGYYNEQF
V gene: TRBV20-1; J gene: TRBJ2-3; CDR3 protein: SAPRTTSSTDTQY
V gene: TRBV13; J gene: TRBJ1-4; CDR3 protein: ASSLLQSDEKLF
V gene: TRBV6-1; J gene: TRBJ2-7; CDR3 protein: ASSELRGGREQY
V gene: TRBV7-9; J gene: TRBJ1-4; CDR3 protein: ATTRDVDEKLF
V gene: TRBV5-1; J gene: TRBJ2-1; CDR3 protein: ASSLTSGGTTYNEQF
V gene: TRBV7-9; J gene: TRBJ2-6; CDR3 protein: ASSSTESGANVLT
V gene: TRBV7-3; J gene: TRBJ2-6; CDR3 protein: ASSSSSWGAPPSGANVLT
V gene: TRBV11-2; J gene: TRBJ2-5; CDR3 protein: ASGVQAFQETQY
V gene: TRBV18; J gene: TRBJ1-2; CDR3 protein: ASSLRTEPNYGYT
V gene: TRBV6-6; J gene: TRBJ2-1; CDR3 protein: TSSPRLAGSPEQF
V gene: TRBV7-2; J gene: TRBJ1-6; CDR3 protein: ASSLMQGGNSPLH
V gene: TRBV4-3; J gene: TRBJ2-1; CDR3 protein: ASSQDDRQQF
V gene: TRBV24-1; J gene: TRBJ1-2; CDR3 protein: ATSETGQAYGYT
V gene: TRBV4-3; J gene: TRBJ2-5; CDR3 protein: ASSQGIGWGSETQY
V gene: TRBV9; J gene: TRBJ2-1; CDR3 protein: ASSESSIMSSYNEQF
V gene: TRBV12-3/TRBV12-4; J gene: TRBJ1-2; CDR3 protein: ASSLAPGVSAYGYT
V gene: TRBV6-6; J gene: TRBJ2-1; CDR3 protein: ASSYGVAGGPNEQF
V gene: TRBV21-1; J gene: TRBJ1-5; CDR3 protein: ASTPGEGGNQPQH
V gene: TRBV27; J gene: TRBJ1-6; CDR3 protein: ASSSRGTVGSPLH
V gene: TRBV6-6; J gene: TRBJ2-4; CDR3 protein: ASRAGLQLAKNIQY
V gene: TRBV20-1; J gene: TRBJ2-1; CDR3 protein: SAFGRAPRNEQF
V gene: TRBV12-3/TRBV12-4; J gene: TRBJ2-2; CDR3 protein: ASSRETPYTGELF
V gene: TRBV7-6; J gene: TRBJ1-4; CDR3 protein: ASSLSIRGGEKLF
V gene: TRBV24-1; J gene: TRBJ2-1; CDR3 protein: ATSDTGEAYNEQF
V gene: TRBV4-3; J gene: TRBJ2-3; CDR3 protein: ASSQGVAGVTDTQY
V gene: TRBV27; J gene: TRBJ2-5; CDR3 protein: ASSLGQGTTQY
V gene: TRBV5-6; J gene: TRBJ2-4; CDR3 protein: ASSLAGGASYNEQY
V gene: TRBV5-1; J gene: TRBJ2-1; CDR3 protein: ASSSTQGGDEQF
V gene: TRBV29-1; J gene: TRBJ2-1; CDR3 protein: SVDGLANYNEQF
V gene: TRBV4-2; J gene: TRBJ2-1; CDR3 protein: ASSLLSGGGDEQF
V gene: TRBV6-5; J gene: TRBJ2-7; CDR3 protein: ASSYAGQGYEQY
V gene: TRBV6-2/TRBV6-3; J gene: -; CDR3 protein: ASTPHAANNEQY
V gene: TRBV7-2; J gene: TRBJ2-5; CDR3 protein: ASSLGGPTKETQY
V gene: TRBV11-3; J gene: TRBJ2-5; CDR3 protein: ASSLSMGEETQY
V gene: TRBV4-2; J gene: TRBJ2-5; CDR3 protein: ASSQDRETQY
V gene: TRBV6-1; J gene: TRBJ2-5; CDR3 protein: ASSDRGEIPGLAGVVTQY
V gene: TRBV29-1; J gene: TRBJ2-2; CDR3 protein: SVPGTENTGELF
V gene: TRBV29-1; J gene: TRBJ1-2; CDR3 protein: SVMGDYGYT
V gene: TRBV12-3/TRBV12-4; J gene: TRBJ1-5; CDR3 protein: ASSWQQGSNQPQH
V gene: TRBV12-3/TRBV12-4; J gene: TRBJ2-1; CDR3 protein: ASSLVTSFNEQF
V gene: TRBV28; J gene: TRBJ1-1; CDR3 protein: ASSLLLGEANTEAF
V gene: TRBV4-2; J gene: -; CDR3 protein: ASSQRAEQYNEQY
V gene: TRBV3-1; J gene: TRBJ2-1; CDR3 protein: ASSQGQGAYEQF
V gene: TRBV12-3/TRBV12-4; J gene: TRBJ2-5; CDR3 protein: ASSWGLAGAPMY